This record looks at one TCR beta chain sequence and its context. The sample comes from a study of T-cell reconstitution after alpha-beta-depleted transplantation in children. Unique molecular identifiers were built into the TCRbeta library. TCRdb reprocessed the PCR reads via MiXCR and lists one record per CDR3 protein. The sample includes nearly 550,000 distinct CDR3 sequences, about 17% of them seen just once. V lost 3 bases and J lost 5, with 7 bases in between. Germline-derived CDR1 and CDR2 are MGHDK and SYGVNS. The CDR3 runs to 12 residues. This chain links TRBV25-1 with TRBJ1-2; D gene ambiguous. The clonotype comes from a human donor who donated a stem cell graft to a child with acute lymphoblastic leukemia. Sequencing used PBMCs from the stem cell graft donor, obtained from the stem cell graft. CDR3 bases: TGTGCCAGCAGTGAGAACGGGTATGGCTACACCTTC. It encodes CASSENGYGYTF.